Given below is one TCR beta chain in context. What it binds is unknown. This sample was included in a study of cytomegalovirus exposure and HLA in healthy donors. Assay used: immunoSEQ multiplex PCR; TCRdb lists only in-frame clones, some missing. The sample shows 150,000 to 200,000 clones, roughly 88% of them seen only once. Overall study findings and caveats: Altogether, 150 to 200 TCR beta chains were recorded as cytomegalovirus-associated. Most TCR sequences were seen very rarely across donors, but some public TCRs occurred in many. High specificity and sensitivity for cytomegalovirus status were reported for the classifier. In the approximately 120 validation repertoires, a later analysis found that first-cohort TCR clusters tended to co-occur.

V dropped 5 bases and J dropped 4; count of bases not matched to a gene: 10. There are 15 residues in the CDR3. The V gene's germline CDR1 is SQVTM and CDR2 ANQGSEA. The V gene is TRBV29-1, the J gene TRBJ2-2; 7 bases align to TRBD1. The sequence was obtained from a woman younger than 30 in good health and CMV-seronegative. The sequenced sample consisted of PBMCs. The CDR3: CSVSTNRGGTGELFF. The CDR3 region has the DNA TGCAGCGTTTCAACGAACAGGGGTGGCACCGGGGAGCTGTTTTTT.